Listed below are T cell receptor beta chains from one sample, sequenced in a study of T cell responses to AZD1222 COVID-19 vaccine. Profiling relied on immunoSEQ multiplex PCR, and the TCRdb table lists in-frame clones only, not all of them. The table shows 150,000 or so clones, with 80% to 95% occurring only once. The sequencing here drew on peripheral blood, taken on day 0 of AZD1222 vaccination. These receptors all come from an adult in good health. CDR3s include the opening cysteine and the closing phenylalanine or tryptophan. A D gene is named only where the DNA matches it firmly. Clone sizes are given selectively: once, few, many, or a class where the clone is expanded.

D	size	V	J	DNA	CDR3
-	-	TRBV3-1/TRBV3-2	TRBJ2-1	TGTGCCAGCAGCCCGAGTATCTACAATGAGCAGTTCTTC	CASSPSIYNEQFF
-	-	TRBV19	TRBJ1-2	TGTGCCAGTAGGAAGGCACAGGCGTCGGCTGGCTACACCTTC	CASRKAQASAGYTF
-	-	TRBV10-3	TRBJ2-5	TGTGCCATCAGTAGGGGGGAGACCCAGTACTTC	CAISRGETQYF
TRBD1	medium-sized	TRBV7-9	TRBJ1-5	TGTGCCAGCGCTCAGACAGGGGGCAATCAGCCCCAGCATTTT	CASAQTGGNQPQHF
-	-	TRBV28	TRBJ1-5	TGTGCCAGCAGTCCGATTTGGAAACAGGGTAAGGCCCAGCATTTT	CASSPIWKQGKAQHF
TRBD1	-	TRBV6-5	TRBJ1-2	TGTGCCAGCAGTTACGGACAGGGAGATGGCTACACCTTC	CASSYGQGDGYTF
-	-	TRBV12-3/TRBV12-4	TRBJ2-3	TGTGCCAGCAGGGGCACAGATACGCAGTATTTT	CASRGTDTQYF
TRBD1	-	TRBV18	TRBJ2-7	TGTGCCAGCTCAGCGGGACAGGGCCCCCTCGAGCAGTACTTC	CASSAGQGPLEQYF
-	-	TRBV28	TRBJ2-7	TGTGCCAGCAGTTTTCTCCCGGGGGCAAATGACTACGAGCAGTACTTC	CASSFLPGANDYEQYF
-	medium-sized	TRBV14	TRBJ2-3	TGTGCCAGCAGCGAGTCGAGAGATACGCAGTATTTT	CASSESRDTQYF
-	-	TRBV28	TRBJ1-6	TGTGCCAGCAGTTTAGAACAGGAGGATTCACCCCTCCACTTT	CASSLEQEDSPLHF
-	-	TRBV18	TRBJ2-7	TGTGCCAGCTCACCACCGGGGGTATCCTACGAGCAGTACTTC	CASSPPGVSYEQYF
TRBD1	-	TRBV7-3	TRBJ2-1	TGTGCCAGCAGCTCGGACAGGGCCGGGGTAGATGAGCAGTTCTTC	CASSSDRAGVDEQFF
-	-	TRBV11-2	TRBJ1-5	TGTGCCAGCAGCTTAGGGGCAGAAAGCAATCAGCCCCAGCATTTT	CASSLGAESNQPQHF
-	-	TRBV4-2	TRBJ2-1	TGTGCCAGCAGCCAAGATGGCAGGGACTACAATGAGCAGTTCTTC	CASSQDGRDYNEQFF
TRBD2	-	TRBV7-3	TRBJ2-5	TGTGCCAGCAGCTCCGGACTAGCGGGAGGGCCAGGAGAGACCCAGTACTTC	CASSSGLAGGPGETQYF
TRBD2	-	TRBV10-3	TRBJ2-3	TGTGCCATCAGTGAGACTAGCGGGAGAACTAGCACAGATACGCAGTATTTT	CAISETSGRTSTDTQYF
TRBD1	-	TRBV28	TRBJ2-7	TGTGCCAGCAGGGACCGGGACAGAATATACGAGCAGTACTTC	CASRDRDRIYEQYF
TRBD2	-	TRBV3-1/TRBV3-2	TRBJ2-7	TGTGCCAGCAGCCAAGGGGCTAGCGGGAGTTCTGACTCCTACGAGCAGTACTTC	CASSQGASGSSDSYEQYF
-	-	TRBV12-5	TRBJ2-1	TGTGCTAGTGGTTCGGTGGGGGAAGTAAACAATGAGCAGTTCTTC	CASGSVGEVNNEQFF
TRBD2	-	TRBV10-3	TRBJ2-5	TGTGCCATCAGTTTCAGCGGGGGGGCCCAAGAGACCCAGTACTTC	CAISFSGGAQETQYF
TRBD1	-	TRBV5-4	TRBJ1-1	TGTGCCAGCAGCTTGGCAGGACAGGAGAACACTGAAGCTTTCTTT	CASSLAGQENTEAFF
TRBD2	-	TRBV4-2	TRBJ2-7	TGTGCCAGCAGCCCAGAGGTAGCGGGTGCCGGCGAGCAGTACTTC	CASSPEVAGAGEQYF
-	-	TRBV6-5	TRBJ2-2	TGTGCCAGCAGTTACTCGTCCGGGGTGCTCACCGGGGAGCTGTTTTTT	CASSYSSGVLTGELFF
-	few	TRBV4-2	TRBJ1-5	TGTGCCAGCAGCCAAGCGGGCGGGGCGGGACAGCCCCAGCATTTT	CASSQAGGAGQPQHF
TRBD1	-	TRBV9	TRBJ1-2	TGTGCCAGCAGCGTAGGACCGGGACAGGGGACCTATGGCTACACCTTC	CASSVGPGQGTYGYTF
-	-	TRBV3-1/TRBV3-2	TRBJ1-1	TGTGCCAGCAGCCTGTTGGGACAGAACACTGAAGCTTTCTTT	CASSLLGQNTEAFF
TRBD1	-	TRBV5-1	TRBJ2-7	TGCGCCAGCAGCTTAGGGACAGGATACTACTACGAGCAGTACTTC	CASSLGTGYYYEQYF
TRBD1	-	TRBV5-6	TRBJ1-2	TGTGCCAGCAGCTCCACAGGGGTATATGGCTACACCTTC	CASSSTGVYGYTF
TRBD1	-	TRBV7-9	TRBJ1-1	TGTGCCAGCAGCTTAGTAGGATGGACAGGGGGCGAACAAGCTTTCTTT	CASSLVGWTGGEQAFF
-	few	TRBV2	TRBJ2-7	TGTGCCAGCAGGGGACCGTCCTACGAGCAGTACTTC	CASRGPSYEQYF
-	-	TRBV14	TRBJ1-2	TGTGCCAGCAGCCAAGAGGTGGGGGCGGATGGCTACACCTTC	CASSQEVGADGYTF
-	once	TRBV5-1	TRBJ2-2	TGCGCCAGCAACGACAATGGGAAGAACACCGGGGAGCTGTTTTTT	CASNDNGKNTGELFF
-	-	TRBV9	TRBJ2-1	TGTGCCAGCAGCGTAGAGAATCCCGGAGGCACAAGTGAGCAGTTCTTC	CASSVENPGGTSEQFF
-	-	TRBV6-1	TRBJ2-2	TGTGCCAGCAGTGATATCACCGGGGAGCTGTTTTTT	CASSDITGELFF
-	once	TRBV13	TRBJ1-1	TGTGCCAGCAGCTCAGAGGGGGGGTTGGGCACTGAAGCTTTCTTT	CASSSEGGLGTEAFF